This TCR beta chain was documented in a study of blood T cell repertoires in COVID-19 (dated by TCRdb to 2018 to 2021). Regarding the study in general: Samples covering the acute and convalescent phases of COVID-19 were provided by collaborators in the United States, Italy and Spain. Deeply sampled blood TCRbeta repertoires from subjects exposed to, actively infected with, or recovered from COVID-19 were included in the dataset. The prospective study material was composed of cDNA or gDNA derived from T cells, B-cell-depleted T cells, or PBMCs. The sample metadata nearly always contained a de-identified subject ID, COVID-19 status, age in years and sex. Samples were obtained from the ongoing ImmuneRACE study (first 160 participants) and from 1,000 to 1,500 subjects provided by 6 global collaborators. The repertoires were released in a freely available public database meant as a resource for research on the immune response to SARS-CoV-2. HLA class I and class II types, where available, came from metadata supplied by the sample provider rather than from assay-based typing. Results the study describes overall, beyond this receptor: The amount of clinical and demographic metadata varied by source and participant and was provided uncurated.

As to this clone: No antigen is known for it. Base qualities are not at hand, and no much larger clone is one base apart.

TCRbeta CDR3 regions were amplified from genomic DNA using the immunoSEQ Assay, a bias-controlled multiplex PCR. Regarding the original processing steps: The number of nucleated cells in each sample was estimated from the amplification of reference gene primers within the assay. To quantify the absolute abundance of each unique TCRbeta CDR3 rearrangement, sequence reads were collapsed and filtered. For each sample, productive Simpson clonality was calculated as the square root of Simpson's diversity index over productive rearrangements. TCRdb re-hosts the immuneACCESS table, in-frame sequences only. Its copies lack some clones; in the studies checked, an unresolved V gene accounts for under half of them, and the cause for the rest is not known. That table is the source of V, J and clone size, and D and trimming were worked out from the DNA. This sample comprises about 230,000 clones, 70% to 90% of them detected only once. The ten largest clones add up to approximately 2.6% of the sample.

Each collaborating institution followed its own protocols to collect whole blood in K2EDTA tubes. For TCRbeta analysis, collaborator samples were shipped as frozen whole blood, as isolated PBMCs, or as DNA extracted from either sample type. What was sequenced was peripheral blood. This receptor was obtained from a woman in her 70s with active or convalescent COVID-19.

The CDR3 protein sequence reads: CASSKRQGAANEKLFF. The DNA reads as follows: TGTGCCAGCAGCAAACGACAGGGGGCGGCTAATGAAAAACTGTTTTTT. The sequence links TRBV14 to TRBJ1-4, and TRBD1 matches 10 of the central bases. In the germline V gene, CDR1 corresponds to SGHDN and CDR2 to FVKESK. From its cysteine to its phenylalanine, the CDR3 spans 16 amino acids. The retained sequence is limited to the CDR3, 48 bases, with the frame set at the first base. V is trimmed back by 5 bases and J by 3 bases, and the junction contains 6 bases that no gene match accounts for.